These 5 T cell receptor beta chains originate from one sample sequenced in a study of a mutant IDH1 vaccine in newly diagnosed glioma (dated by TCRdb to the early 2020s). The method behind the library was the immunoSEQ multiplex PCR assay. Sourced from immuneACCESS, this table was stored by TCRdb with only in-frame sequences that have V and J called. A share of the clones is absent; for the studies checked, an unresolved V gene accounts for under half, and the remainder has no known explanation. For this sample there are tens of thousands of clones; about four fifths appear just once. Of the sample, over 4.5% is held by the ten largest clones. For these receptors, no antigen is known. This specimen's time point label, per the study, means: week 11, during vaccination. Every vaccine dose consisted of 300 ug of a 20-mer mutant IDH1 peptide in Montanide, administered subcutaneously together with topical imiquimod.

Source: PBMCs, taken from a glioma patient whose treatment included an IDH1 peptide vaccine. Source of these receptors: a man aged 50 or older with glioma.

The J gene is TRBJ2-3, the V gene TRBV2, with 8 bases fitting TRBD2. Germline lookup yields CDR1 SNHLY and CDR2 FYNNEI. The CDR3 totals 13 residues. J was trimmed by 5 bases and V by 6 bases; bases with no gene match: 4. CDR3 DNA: TGTGCCAGCAGGACTAGCGCCCTAGATACGCAGTATTTT. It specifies CASRTSALDTQYF.

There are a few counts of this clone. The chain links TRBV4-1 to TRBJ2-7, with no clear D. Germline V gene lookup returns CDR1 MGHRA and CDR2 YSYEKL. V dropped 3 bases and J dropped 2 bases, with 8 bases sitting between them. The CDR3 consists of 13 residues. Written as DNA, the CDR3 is TGCGCCAGCAGCCACCTAGGAGCCTACGAGCAGTACTTC. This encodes CASSHLGAYEQYF.

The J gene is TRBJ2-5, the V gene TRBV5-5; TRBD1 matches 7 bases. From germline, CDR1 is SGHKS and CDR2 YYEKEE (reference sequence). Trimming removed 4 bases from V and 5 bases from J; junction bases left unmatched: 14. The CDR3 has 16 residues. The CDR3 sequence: CASSPGSDRLLETQYF. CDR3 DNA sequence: TGTGCCAGCAGCCCCGGGTCGGACAGGCTCTTGGAGACCCAGTACTTC.

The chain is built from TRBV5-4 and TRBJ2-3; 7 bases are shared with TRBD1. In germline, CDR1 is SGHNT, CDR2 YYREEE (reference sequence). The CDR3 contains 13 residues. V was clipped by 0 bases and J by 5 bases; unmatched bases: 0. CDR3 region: CASSLDRGDTQYF. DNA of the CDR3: TGTGCCAGCAGCTTGGACAGGGGAGATACGCAGTATTTT.

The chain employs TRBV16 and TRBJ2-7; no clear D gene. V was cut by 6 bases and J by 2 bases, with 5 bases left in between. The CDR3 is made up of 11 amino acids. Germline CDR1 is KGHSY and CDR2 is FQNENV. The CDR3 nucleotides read TGTGCCAGCAGTAAGGCCTACGAGCAGTACTTC. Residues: CASSKAYEQYF.